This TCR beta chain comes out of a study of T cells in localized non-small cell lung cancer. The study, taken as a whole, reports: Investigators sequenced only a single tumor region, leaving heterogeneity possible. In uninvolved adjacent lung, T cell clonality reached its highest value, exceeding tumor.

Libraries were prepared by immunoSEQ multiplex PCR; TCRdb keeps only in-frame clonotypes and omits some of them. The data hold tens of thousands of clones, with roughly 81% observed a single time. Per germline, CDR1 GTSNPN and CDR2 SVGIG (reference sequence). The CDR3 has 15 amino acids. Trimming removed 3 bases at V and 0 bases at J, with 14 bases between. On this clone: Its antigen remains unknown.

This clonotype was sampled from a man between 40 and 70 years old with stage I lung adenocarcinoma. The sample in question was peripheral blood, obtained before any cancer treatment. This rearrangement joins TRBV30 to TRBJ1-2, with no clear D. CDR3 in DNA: TGTGCCTGGAGACAATCCTTCGCGGCTAACTATGGCTACACCTTC. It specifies CAWRQSFAANYGYTF.